One and the same sample provided the 28 T cell receptor beta chains below, sequenced in a study of T-cell reconstitution after alpha-beta-depleted transplantation in children. Unique molecular identifiers were incorporated into the prepared TCRbeta library. TCRdb re-called the PCR reads through MiXCR, storing one row per CDR3 protein. The sample lists 150,000 to 200,000 distinct CDR3 sequences; about 6.8% were seen once. This material consisted of PBMCs from the stem cell graft donor, taken from the stem cell graft. These receptors originate from a human donor who donated a stem cell graft to a child with Wiskott-Aldrich syndrome.

This clonotype appeared a few times. The genes are TRBV7-6 and TRBJ2-3; D gene ambiguous. The CDR3 spans 12 residues. V was pared by 5 bases and J by 5 bases, with 8 bases between. The V gene's germline CDR1 is SGHVS and CDR2 FNYEAQ. CDR3 DNA sequence: TGTGCCAGCAGCCTACCTAAAGATACGCAGTATTTT. Protein: CASSLPKDTQYF.

There are many counts of this clonotype. The chain combines TRBV29-1 with TRBJ1-5; 11 bases match TRBD1. V gave up 4 bases and J gave up 1 base; unmatched junction bases: 12. This CDR3 spans 18 amino acids. From germline, CDR1 is SQVTM and CDR2 ANQGSEA. For the CDR3, the DNA is TGCAGCGTTGCTGAATCGGGGACAGGGGGTATCAGCAATCAGCCCCAGCATTTT. Protein sequence: CSVAESGTGGISNQPQHF.

This clonotype was detected many times. The gene calls are TRBV5-1 and TRBJ2-1, with TRBD1 matching 7 bases. Per germline, CDR1 SGHRS and CDR2 YFSETQ. V lost 0 bases, J lost 4 bases, and 4 bases stayed unmatched. There are 15 residues in the CDR3. The CDR3 loop is CASSLGGTEYNEQFF. In DNA form, the CDR3 reads TGCGCCAGCAGCTTGGGTGGGACAGAATACAATGAGCAGTTCTTC.

In its sample, this clonotype was seen a few times. The chain combines TRBV7-2 with TRBJ1-2, with 7 bases lining up with TRBD1. Germline CDR1 reads SGHTA; CDR2 reads FQGNSA. The J segment lost 8 bases and the V segment lost 3 bases, leaving 18 bases of the junction unmatched. The CDR3 is 17 residues long. DNA for the CDR3: TGTGCCAGCAGCTTCTTTTCGACAGGGAGCCCCGCGCGGGGCTACACCTTC. Translating gives CASSFFSTGSPARGYTF.

In its sample, this clonotype was seen many times. The chain links TRBV11-3 to TRBJ2-1; D is unresolved. Looked up from germline, CDR1 is SGHNT and CDR2 is YENEEA. V was pared by 6 bases and J by 0 bases, with 6 bases between. The CDR3 is 13 residues long. The CDR3 loop is CASRHHSYNEQFF. CDR3 DNA: TGTGCCAGCAGGCACCACTCCTACAATGAGCAGTTCTTC.

This clonotype was recorded many times. The CDR3 nucleotides are TGTGCCATCAGTGACCTAGCGGGGATTAGCACAGATACGCAGTATTTT. Amino acids: CAISDLAGISTDTQYF. V is TRBV10-3 and J is TRBJ2-3, with TRBD2 matching over 9 bases. Germline V gives CDR1 ENHRY, CDR2 SYGVKD. The junction had 4 bases not matched to a gene; V was cut back by 3 bases and J by 0 bases. This CDR3 contains 16 residues.

This sequence joins TRBV2 and TRBJ2-1; 7 bases align to TRBD1. CDR1 and CDR2 from the germline V gene are SNHLY and FYNNEI. The CDR3 loop spans 15 amino acids. With V trimmed by 4 bases and J by 4 bases, 7 bases remained unmatched. CDR3: CASSVTGPSYNEQFF. The DNA for the CDR3 is TGTGCCAGCAGTGTGACAGGGCCTTCGTACAATGAGCAGTTCTTC.

This clonotype was seen repeatedly, ten times or more. The chain joins TRBV12-3 or TRBV12-4 to TRBJ1-1; weak D call: TRBD1 (5 bases). The CDR3 is 15 residues long. The ends were cut back, 5 bases at V and 1 base at J, with 14 bases in the middle. CDR3 in amino acids: CASSKSQGGNTEAFF. The CDR3 nucleotides are TGTGCCAGCAGTAAATCCCAGGGTGGGAACACTGAAGCTTTCTTT.

In this sample, this clonotype turned up many times. The chain is built from TRBV12-3 or TRBV12-4 and TRBJ2-1, with 8 bases matching TRBD2. The V segment lost 5 bases and the J segment 7 bases; nucleotides outside the gene matches: 13. The CDR3 sequence is 16 residues long. The DNA for the CDR3 is TGTGCCAGCAGTCCCACTCCGGGACTAGAGGGAAATGAGCAGTTCTTC. Its protein is CASSPTPGLEGNEQFF.

At least ten counts were recorded for this clonotype. The CDR3 region has the DNA TGTGCCAGCAGTTTGGGCGGGGGGGCTATGCTTGAGCAGTTCTTC. Protein: CASSLGGGAMLEQFF. The J gene is TRBJ2-1, the V gene TRBV12-3 or TRBV12-4, with TRBD2 identical over 9 bases. The CDR3 runs to 15 residues. Trimming removed 3 bases from V and 9 bases from J; junction bases left unmatched: 9.

This clonotype was observed at least ten times. The chain has TRBV7-9 and TRBJ1-5; TRBD1 is a possible D gene (6 bases). V lost 5 bases and J 3 bases, leaving 17 bases between the germline ends. CDR3 length: 16 residues. Germline CDR1 and CDR2: SEHNR and FQNEAQ (reference sequence). The CDR3 sequence is CASSPLGRTDNQPQHF. CDR3 coding DNA: TGTGCCAGCAGCCCCCTTGGCAGGACAGACAATCAGCCCCAGCATTTT.

This clonotype has a count of ten or more. The chain is built from TRBV5-4 and TRBJ2-1, with D possibly TRBD2 on 7 matching bases. Germline CDR1 is SGHNT and CDR2 is YYREEE (reference sequence). The CDR3 loop spans 15 amino acids. Trimming pared 4 bases from V and 2 bases from J, leaving 13 bases between. The CDR3 sequence is CASSPRGGTYNEQFF. CDR3 sequence (DNA): TGTGCCAGCAGCCCGAGGGGGGGAACCTACAATGAGCAGTTCTTC.

This clonotype was seen a few times. The rearrangement joins TRBV4-1 to TRBJ2-1; D might be TRBD2 (6 bases). CDR1 is MGHRA, CDR2 YSYEKL, per germline. The CDR3 covers 18 residues. Between the trimmed V and J ends, which lost 4 bases and 0 bases, there was a span of 19 bases. CDR3 sequence: CASSREGRGTSSYNEQFF. Here the CDR3 DNA reads TGCGCCAGCAGCCGAGAGGGTCGCGGGACGAGCTCCTACAATGAGCAGTTCTTC.

This clonotype was detected many times. The chain links TRBV12-3 or TRBV12-4 to TRBJ1-6; no reliable D call. The germline V and J ends were trimmed by 8 bases and 4 bases, with 6 bases remaining between them. This CDR3 spans 12 amino acids. The CDR3 bases are TGTGCCAGCGGGGATTATAATTCACCCCTCCACTTT. Translating it yields CASGDYNSPLHF.

This clonotype showed up many times. The chain links TRBV5-1 to TRBJ2-2; the D is unclear. CDR1 and CDR2 (germline): SGHRS, YFSETQ. This CDR3 comprises 16 residues. Trimming left V 0 bases short and J 2 bases short, with 11 bases between. The CDR3, as DNA: TGCGCCAGCAGCTTGGCGTCACCACAAAACACCGGGGAGCTGTTTTTT. Its protein product is CASSLASPQNTGELFF.

V usage is TRBV7-8 and J usage is TRBJ2-2; D remains unclear. The CDR3 is 12 amino acids. V dropped 4 bases and J dropped 4 bases, with 4 bases sitting between them. The germline CDR1 and CDR2 sequences are SGHVS and FQNEAQ. For the CDR3, the DNA is TGTGCCAGCAGCTCCGCCACCGGGGAGCTGTTTTTT. It yields the protein CASSSATGELFF.

In this sample, this clonotype turned up many times. The chain links TRBV5-1 to TRBJ2-5; D might be TRBD2 (6 bases). Germline V gene lookup returns CDR1 SGHRS and CDR2 YFSETQ. There are 13 residues in the CDR3. V was trimmed by 0 bases and J by 7 bases, leaving 10 bases between them. CDR3 in DNA: TGCGCCAGCAGCTTGGAGGACGGGGGGACCCAGTACTTC. It encodes CASSLEDGGTQYF.

There are many counts of this clonotype. The chain combines TRBV5-1 with TRBJ1-1; 9 nucleotides match TRBD1. Germline CDR1 SGHRS, CDR2 YFSETQ. The CDR3 runs 15 residues. V gave up 4 bases and J gave up 0 bases; unmatched junction bases: 4. Written as DNA, the CDR3 is TGCGCCAGCAGCAGGACAGGGGCCCTGAACACTGAAGCTTTCTTT. As protein: CASSRTGALNTEAFF.

This clonotype has a count of ten or more. The rearrangement joins TRBV5-1 to TRBJ2-3; D is possibly TRBD2 (6 bases). CDR1 and CDR2 from the germline V gene are SGHRS and YFSETQ. The CDR3 totals 13 residues. V was trimmed by 4 bases and J by 6 bases, leaving 12 bases between them. CDR3 coding DNA: TGCGCCAGCAGCGTAGGAGGGAGGGATACGCAGTATTTT. This sequence encodes CASSVGGRDTQYF.

This clonotype was detected many times. CDR3: CASSEATGGNSPLHF. The CDR3 DNA reads TGTGCCAGCAGTGAAGCGACAGGGGGTAATTCACCCCTCCACTTT. The chain uses TRBV6-1 and TRBJ1-6; 9 bases are shared with TRBD1. V lost 0 bases and J lost 6; bases outside the gene matches: 0. From germline, CDR1 is MNHNS and CDR2 SASEGT. CDR3 length: 15 residues.

At least ten counts were recorded for this clonotype. The chain combines TRBV10-3 with TRBJ2-5, with 13 bases lining up with TRBD2. The CDR3 length is 13 residues. V was pared by 9 bases and J by 3 bases, with 1 base of the junction left unmatched. CDR1 ENHRY and CDR2 SYGVKD come from the germline V gene. The CDR3 DNA reads as TGTGCCATAGGACTAGCGGGGGAAGAGACCCAGTACTTC. It encodes CAIGLAGEETQYF.

This clonotype was detected many times. This chain links TRBV29-1 with TRBJ2-2; D possibly corresponds to TRBD2 (7 bases). The germline V gene encodes CDR1 SQVTM and CDR2 ANQGSEA. The CDR3 totals 13 residues. Trimming left V 2 bases short and J 6 bases short, with 10 bases between. CDR3 in DNA: TGCAGCGTTGAATGGGGGGGCCCCGGGGAGCTGTTTTTT. It is translated as CSVEWGGPGELFF.

The V and J genes are TRBV4-1 and TRBJ1-1; D perhaps matches TRBD1 (5 bases). With 0 bases removed from V and 0 bases from J, the gap between germline ends came to 11 bases. Germline-derived CDR1 and CDR2 are MGHRA and YSYEKL. This CDR3 has 16 amino acids. CDR3 region: CASSQEGTGMNTEAFF. The CDR3 DNA reads TGCGCCAGCAGCCAAGAGGGCACAGGTATGAACACTGAAGCTTTCTTT.

There are many counts of this clonotype. V gene TRBV20-1 combines with J gene TRBJ1-3; D may be TRBD1 (6 bases). The germline V gene encodes CDR1 DFQATT and CDR2 SNEGSKA (reference sequence). This CDR3 comprises 11 residues. V was pared by 0 bases and J by 9 bases, with 6 bases between. CDR3 protein: CSAREGGTIYF. The CDR3 nucleotides are TGCAGTGCTAGAGAAGGGGGCACCATATATTTT.

This clonotype has at least ten counts. The V call is TRBV20-1, the J call TRBJ2-7; possibly TRBD1 or TRBD2 for D (5 bases each). V was clipped by 2 bases and J by 2 bases, with 10 bases between them. The germline V gene encodes CDR1 DFQATT and CDR2 SNEGSKA (reference sequence). The CDR3 has 13 amino acids. CDR3 DNA sequence: TGCAGTGCTAGAAGGGACCAAACCTACGAGCAGTACTTC. Translation: CSARRDQTYEQYF.

The table lists this clonotype with many counts. The chain joins TRBV29-1 to TRBJ1-2; a possible D gene is TRBD1 (5 bases). The V end was cut by 6 bases, the J end by 1 base, with 15 bases between. This CDR3 is 14 amino acids long. Germline CDR1 reads SQVTM; CDR2 reads ANQGSEA. DNA of the CDR3: TGCAGCGTCCCACCGGGAGGGGATAACTATGGCTACACCTTC. Translating gives CSVPPGGDNYGYTF. Looking up the rest from reference TRBV29-1 and TRBJ1-2 gives the full variable domain: SAVISQKPSRDICQRGTSLTIQCQVDSQVTMMFWYRQQPGQSLTLIATANQGSEATYESGFVIDKFPISRPNLTFSTLTVSNMSPEDSSIYLCSVPPGGDNYGYTFGSGTRLTVV.

This clonotype came up many times. This chain links TRBV5-1 with TRBJ1-6, with unresolved D. This CDR3 spans 13 amino acids. V was trimmed by 4 bases and J by 7 bases, leaving 9 bases between them. From germline, CDR1 is SGHRS and CDR2 YFSETQ. In DNA, the CDR3 is TGCGCCAGCAGCCCCGATCCAAATTCACCCCTCCACTTT. It yields the protein CASSPDPNSPLHF.

There are many counts of this clonotype. The chain's CDR3 is CSVTDTSTDTQYF. The CDR3 nucleotides read TGCAGCGTGACAGATACTAGCACAGATACGCAGTATTTT. This chain links TRBV29-1 with TRBJ2-3; possible D gene TRBD1, 5 bases. Germline values: CDR1 SQVTM, CDR2 ANQGSEA. This CDR3 contains 13 residues. V lost 6 bases and J 0 bases, leaving 10 bases between the germline ends.